This T cell receptor (beta chain) was documented in a study of blood T cell repertoires in COVID-19. Across the study: COVID-19 samples, acute and convalescent, were from the United States, Italy and Spain. Sample material is recorded as cDNA or gDNA derived from T cells, B-cell-depleted T cells, or PBMCs.

Authors' data handling: Estimates of nucleated cell counts were drawn from the amplification of reference gene primers. Assay: immunoSEQ multiplex PCR; the TCRdb copy retains only in-frame clones and omits some. V and J calls plus clone size are reproduced from that table; the DNA served to infer D and trimming. The sample contains about 280,000 clones, around four fifths of which appear only once. The count of this clone is one. Germline values: CDR1 ENHRY, CDR2 SYGVKD. The CDR3 length is 14 residues. The trim removed 3 bases at V and 2 bases at J, leaving 2 bases unmatched. The source material was peripheral blood. This receptor was identified in a woman between 50 and 59 years old who had recovered from COVID-19. The V gene is TRBV10-3, the J gene TRBJ2-5, with TRBD1 matching over 8 bases. The CDR3 DNA reads as TGTGCCATCAGTGATGACAGGGGACAAGAGACCCAGTACTTC. Its protein product is CAISDDRGQETQYF.